This T cell receptor (beta chain) was identified in a study of T cells in Graves' hyperthyroidism and ophthalmopathy. The wider study: The initial diagnosis was the point when peripheral blood was collected, ahead of any treatment.

This clonotype was counted a few times. Patients were aged 18 to 65, had disease duration under 2 months, and had newly diagnosed hyperthyroidism. Those patients with uncontrolled infection, other autoimmune disease, pregnancy or lactation were excluded. Diagnoses rested on clinical symptoms, serum thyroxine and TRAb, thyroid ultrasound and orbital computed tomography. Germline CDR1 reads DFQATT; CDR2 reads SNEGSKA (reference sequence). The CDR3 spans 15 residues. V was pared by 5 bases and J by 1 base, with 4 bases of the junction left unmatched. Regions amplified from RNA transcripts were the TCR beta CDR3 regions. TCR CDR3 regions were first amplified by RT-PCR with HTBI primers. Each CDR3 protein is one row after TCRdb ran MiXCR on the multiplex PCR reads. The sample has 500,000 to 550,000 distinct CDR3 sequences, around 21% seen once.

Sequencing input: blood. The chain carries TRBV20-1 and TRBJ2-3; 12 bases line up with TRBD2. The receptor was isolated from a young man with Graves' hyperthyroidism. The CDR3 loop is CSALRLAGGTDTQYF. CDR3 coding DNA: TGCAGTGCTCTTAGACTAGCGGGGGGCACAGATACGCAGTATTTT.